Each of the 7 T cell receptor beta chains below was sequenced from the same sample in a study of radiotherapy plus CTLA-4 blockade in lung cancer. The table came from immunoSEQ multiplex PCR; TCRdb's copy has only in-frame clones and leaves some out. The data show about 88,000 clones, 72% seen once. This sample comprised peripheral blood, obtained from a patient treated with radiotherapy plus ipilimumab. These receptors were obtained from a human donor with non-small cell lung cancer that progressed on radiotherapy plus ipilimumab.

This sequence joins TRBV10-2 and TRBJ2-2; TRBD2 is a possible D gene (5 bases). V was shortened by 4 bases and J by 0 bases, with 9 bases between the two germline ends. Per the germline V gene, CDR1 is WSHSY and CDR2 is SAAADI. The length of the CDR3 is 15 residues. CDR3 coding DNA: TGCGCCAGCAGTGTCGACTATGCGAACACCGGGGAGCTGTTTTTT. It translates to CASSVDYANTGELFF.

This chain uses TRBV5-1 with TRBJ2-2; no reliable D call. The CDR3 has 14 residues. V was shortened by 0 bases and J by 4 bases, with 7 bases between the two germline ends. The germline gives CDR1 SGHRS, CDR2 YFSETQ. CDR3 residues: CASSLGQATGELFF. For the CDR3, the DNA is TGCGCCAGCAGCTTGGGCCAGGCCACCGGGGAGCTGTTTTTT.

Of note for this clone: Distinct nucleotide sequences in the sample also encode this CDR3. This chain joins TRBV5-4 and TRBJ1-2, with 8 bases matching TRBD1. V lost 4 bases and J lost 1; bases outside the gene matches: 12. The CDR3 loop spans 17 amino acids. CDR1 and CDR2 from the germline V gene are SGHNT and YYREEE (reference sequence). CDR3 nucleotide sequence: TGTGCCAGCAGCGTAGGACAGGGCAAGGGAGGTAACTATGGCTACACCTTC. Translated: CASSVGQGKGGNYGYTF. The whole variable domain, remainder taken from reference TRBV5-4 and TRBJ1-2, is ETGVTQSPTHLIKTRGQQVTLRCSSQSGHNTVSWYQQALGQGPQFIFQYYREEENGRGNFPPRFSGLQFPNYSSELNVNALELDDSALYLCASSVGQGKGGNYGYTFGSGTRLTVV.

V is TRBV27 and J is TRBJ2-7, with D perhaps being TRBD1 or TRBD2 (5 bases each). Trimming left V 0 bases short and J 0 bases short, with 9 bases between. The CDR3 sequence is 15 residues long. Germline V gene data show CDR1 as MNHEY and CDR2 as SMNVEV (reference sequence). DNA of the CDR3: TGTGCCAGCAGTTTATCACCGGGGCCCTCCTACGAGCAGTACTTC. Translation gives CASSLSPGPSYEQYF.

This CDR3 is CASRRQGSSTDTQYF. The DNA of the CDR3 is TGTGCCAGTCGGAGACAGGGGAGTAGCACAGATACGCAGTATTTT. V usage is TRBV19 and J usage is TRBJ2-3; 8 bases map to TRBD1. V lost 8 bases and J lost 0; bases outside the gene matches: 7. This CDR3 comprises 15 residues. Germline-derived CDR1 and CDR2 are LNHDA and SQIVND (reference sequence).

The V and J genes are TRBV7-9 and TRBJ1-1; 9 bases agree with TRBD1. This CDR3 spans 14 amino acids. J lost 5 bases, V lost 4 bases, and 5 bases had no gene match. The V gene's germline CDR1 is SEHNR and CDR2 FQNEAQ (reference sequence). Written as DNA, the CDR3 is TGTGCCAGCAGCTCCGGACAGGGGACAACTGAAGCTTTCTTT. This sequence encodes CASSSGQGTTEAFF. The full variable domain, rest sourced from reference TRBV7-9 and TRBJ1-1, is DTGVSQNPRHKITKRGQNVTFRCDPISEHNRLYWYRQTLGQGPEFLTYFQNEAQLEKSRLLSDRFSAERPKGSFSTLEIQRTEQGDSAMYLCASSSGQGTTEAFFGQGTRLTVV.

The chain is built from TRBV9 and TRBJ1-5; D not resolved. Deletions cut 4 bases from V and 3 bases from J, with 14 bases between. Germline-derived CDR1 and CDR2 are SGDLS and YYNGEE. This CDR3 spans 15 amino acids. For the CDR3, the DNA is TGTGCCAGCAGCTCCGCCCCAGGCCTCAATCAGCCCCAGCATTTT. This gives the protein CASSSAPGLNQPQHF. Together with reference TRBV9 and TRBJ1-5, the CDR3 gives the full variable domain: DSGVTQTPKHLITATGQRVTLRCSPRSGDLSVYWYQQSLDQGLQFLIQYYNGEERAKGNILERFSAQQFPDLHSELNLSSLELGDSALYFCASSSAPGLNQPQHFGDGTRLSIL.